The 13 T cell receptor beta chains presented below share a single source sample, sequenced in a study of blood T cell repertoires in COVID-19. Generated by immunoSEQ multiplex PCR, the TCRdb table keeps only in-frame clones and is missing some. The sample has roughly 190,000 clones; about 88% are singletons. Sequenced input: PBMCs or T cells enriched from blood (not recorded which). The receptors shown here come from a middle-aged woman in a cohort exposed to, infected with or recovered from COVID-19 (not recorded which).

In its sample, this clone was seen once. This chain connects TRBV4-3 to TRBJ1-5, with D hard to call. In germline, CDR1 is LGHNA, CDR2 YSLEER. CDR3 length: 15 residues. The ends were cut back, 2 bases at V and 4 bases at J, with 12 bases in the middle. CDR3 region: CASSQTLQRNQPQHF. The CDR3, as DNA: TGCGCCAGCAGCCAAACCCTTCAGAGGAATCAGCCCCAGCATTTT.

The gene calls are TRBV27 and TRBJ1-1, with 8 bases identical to TRBD1. After removal of 6 bases from V and 4 bases from J, the junction contained 10 bases not matched to a gene. Germline assignment: CDR1 MNHEY and CDR2 SMNVEV (reference sequence). The CDR3 contains 15 residues. The CDR3 region has the DNA TGTGCCAGCAGGGGGACGAACACAGGGGGCACTGAAGCTTTCTTT. Encoded protein: CASRGTNTGGTEAFF.

The chain carries TRBV5-6 and TRBJ1-6; 10 bases are shared with TRBD1. This CDR3 is built from 15 residues. Germline CDR1 SGHDT, CDR2 YYEEEE. V shed 2 bases, J shed 5 bases, and the junction held 1 base outside the gene matches. The CDR3 here is CASSLGTGDNSPLHF. As DNA, the CDR3 is TGTGCCAGCAGCTTAGGGACAGGGGATAATTCACCCCTCCACTTT.

The chain has TRBV13 and TRBJ2-2; 11 bases align to TRBD2. V was clipped by 6 bases and J by 0 bases; unmatched bases: 3. In germline, CDR1 is PRHDT, CDR2 FYEKMQ (reference sequence). There are 16 residues in the CDR3. CDR3 nucleotide sequence: TGTGCCAGCAGAGGGGGACTAGCGGCGAACACCGGGGAGCTGTTTTTT. It encodes CASRGGLAANTGELFF.

The CDR3 DNA follows: TGTGCCAGCGGGCGATACCCCCCGGACAGGTCCCCCCGGAGGGAAAACATTCAGTACTTC. It specifies CASGRYPPDRSPRRENIQYF. The chain couples TRBV28 to TRBJ2-4, with D tentatively TRBD1 (7 bases). The V gene's germline CDR1 is MDHEN and CDR2 SYDVKM. Trimming left V 8 bases short and J 5 bases short, with 34 bases between. This CDR3 comprises 20 residues.

In regard to this clone: At one of its ends the junction is not consistent with the germline gene, which may arise from a read error. The J gene is TRBJ1-1, the V gene TRBV5-8; TRBD1 matches at 7 bases. This CDR3 comprises 14 residues. Germline V gene data show CDR1 as SGHTS and CDR2 as YDEGEE. In nucleotides, the CDR3 is TGTGCCAGCAACTTGGGACAGTGGAACACTGAAGCTTTCTTT. It specifies CASNLGQWNTEAFF.

This chain links TRBV5-6 with TRBJ1-2; tentative D call: TRBD1 (5 bases). The length of the CDR3 is 15 residues. Trimming removed 0 bases from V and 6 bases from J, with 15 bases in between. CDR1 SGHDT and CDR2 YYEEEE come from the germline V gene. The CDR3: CASSLAEMIGDGYTF. The CDR3 bases are TGTGCCAGCAGCTTGGCCGAAATGATAGGGGATGGCTACACCTTC.

The genes are TRBV2 and TRBJ2-1; D perhaps matches TRBD1 (5 bases). Looked up from germline, CDR1 is SNHLY and CDR2 is FYNNEI. V lost 10 bases and J lost 5, with 21 bases in between. The length of the CDR3 is 15 residues. CDR3 sequence: CANDPQGGLDNEQFF. The DNA of the CDR3 is TGTGCCAACGACCCCCAGGGTGGCCTGGACAATGAGCAGTTCTTC.

The J gene is TRBJ1-1, the V gene TRBV15; D remains unclear. CDR1 is LNHNV, CDR2 YYDKDF, per germline (reference sequence). CDR3 length: 15 residues. The V and J ends lost 0 bases and 3 bases respectively, with 11 bases between them. CDR3 sequence reads: CATSRDSGWDTEAFF. CDR3 bases: TGTGCCACCAGCAGAGATTCGGGTTGGGACACTGAAGCTTTCTTT.

The V call is TRBV9, the J call TRBJ2-3, with 7 bases identical to TRBD2. Per the germline V gene, CDR1 is SGDLS and CDR2 is YYNGEE. The CDR3 runs to 15 residues. The J segment lost 1 base and the V segment lost 0 bases, leaving 2 bases of the junction unmatched. CDR3 nucleotide sequence: TGTGCCAGCAGCGTAGTTAGCGGGCGCACAGATACGCAGTATTTT. Translated: CASSVVSGRTDTQYF.

The chain employs TRBV2 and TRBJ1-6; no clear D. Between the trimmed V and J ends, which lost 4 bases and 7 bases, there was a span of 11 bases. The CDR3 sequence is 14 residues long. Germline loops: CDR1 SNHLY, CDR2 FYNNEI. In DNA form, the CDR3 reads TGTGCCAGCAGTGCCGGACTGTCAAATTCACCCCTCCACTTT. Protein product: CASSAGLSNSPLHF.

This clone showed up just a few times. This chain links TRBV11-2 with TRBJ1-2; D not resolved. Deletions cut 5 bases from V and 5 bases from J, with 9 bases between. In germline, CDR1 is SGHAT, CDR2 FQNNGV. The CDR3 is made up of 12 amino acids. The CDR3 nucleotides are TGTGCCAGCAGCCACCGGGGATATGGCTACACCTTC. Residues: CASSHRGYGYTF.

The chain combines TRBV13 with TRBJ1-5; no definite D call. Germline V CDR1 and CDR2: PRHDT, FYEKMQ (reference sequence). The CDR3 has 15 amino acids. V lost 0 bases and J 7 bases, leaving 13 bases between the germline ends. Here the CDR3 reads CASSLGTHPQQPQHF. In DNA form, the CDR3 reads TGTGCCAGCAGCTTAGGGACTCACCCGCAACAGCCCCAGCATTTT. Complete variable domain (other parts from reference TRBV13 and TRBJ1-5): AAGVIQSPRHLIKEKRETATLKCYPIPRHDTVYWYQQGPGQDPQFLISFYEKMQSDKGSIPDRFSAQQFSDYHSELNMSSLELGDSALYFCASSLGTHPQQPQHFGDGTRLSIL.